This T cell receptor (beta chain) was obtained from a study of blood T cell repertoires in COVID-19. Study overall: The samples span acute and convalescent COVID-19 from the United States, Italy and Spain.

In this sample, this clone turned up once. Trimming removed 0 bases at V and 4 bases at J, with 10 bases between. From germline, CDR1 is SGHDT and CDR2 YYEEEE. This CDR3 is 14 amino acids long. Per the authors' pipeline: From reference gene primer amplification, estimates of nucleated cell counts were derived. Method: immunoSEQ multiplex PCR; TCRdb's copy keeps in-frame clones and lacks some. The DNA gave D and trimming, while V, J and clone size come from that table. The sample shows 150,000 to 180,000 clones, about 79% of them seen only once. This rearrangement joins TRBV5-6 to TRBJ1-1, with D uncertain. Sequencing was performed on peripheral blood. The receptor's source is a woman in her sixties with acute or convalescent COVID-19. The CDR3 spells CASSLGYGGTEAFF. CDR3 nucleotide sequence: TGTGCCAGCAGCTTGGGGTATGGCGGCACTGAAGCTTTCTTT. The full variable domain, completed using reference TRBV5-6 and TRBJ1-1, is DAGVTQSPTHLIKTRGQQVTLRCSPKSGHDTVSWYQQALGQGPQFIFQYYEEEERQRGNFPDRFSGHQFPNYSSELNVNALLLGDSALYLCASSLGYGGTEAFFGQGTRLTVV.